These T cell receptor beta chains were read from a single sample in a study of blood T cell repertoires in COVID-19. Assay used: immunoSEQ multiplex PCR; TCRdb lists only in-frame clones, some missing. The sample holds about 150,000 clones; about nine tenths are singletons and the top ten take roughly 2.5%. Sequencing input: peripheral blood. The receptors originated from a man aged 45-65 years with active COVID-19. Each CDR3 is given with its conserved first and last residue. D genes are given only for firm matches. Size is omitted from some rows. Given values are once, few, many or a class for expanded clones.

>-|TRBV27|TRBD1|TRBJ1-2
TGTGCCAGCAGTTTGACAGGGGACTATGGCTACACCTTC
CASSLTGDYGYTF
>-|TRBV7-6|TRBD2|TRBJ2-5
TGTGCCAGCAGCTCGGGACTAGCGGCGGAGACCCAGTACTTC
CASSSGLAAETQYF
>-|TRBV30|TRBD2|TRBJ2-1
TGTGCCGGACTAGCGACCAACAATGAGCAGTTCTTC
CAGLATNNEQFF
>-|TRBV4-3|-|TRBJ1-2
TGCGCCAGCAGCCAAGAGGGGAGCTATGGCTACACCTTC
CASSQEGSYGYTF
>-|TRBV19|-|TRBJ2-5
TGTGCCAGTAGTATTGGTAGGGGCGTGGAGACCCAGTACTTC
CASSIGRGVETQYF
>-|TRBV4-2|-|TRBJ2-7
TGTGCCAGCAGCCAAGCCGCGGGCCCCTACGAGCAGTACTTC
CASSQAAGPYEQYF
>-|TRBV5-6|-|TRBJ1-3
TGTGCCAGCAGCGCTTTGGCAGGGGTGATCTCTGGAAACACCATATATTTT
CASSALAGVISGNTIYF
>-|TRBV3-1/TRBV3-2|-|TRBJ1-6
TGTGCCAGCAGCCGCGGGTGGCCCCTCCACTTT
CASSRGWPLHF
>-|TRBV4-2|-|TRBJ2-3
TGTGCCAGCAGCCAAGAGTTGGAGGGCACAGATACGCAGTATTTT
CASSQELEGTDTQYF
>-|TRBV5-4|-|TRBJ1-2
TGTGCCAGCAGCCCGGACAGTGTCTATGGCTACACCTTC
CASSPDSVYGYTF
>-|TRBV28|TRBD1|TRBJ1-4
TGTGCCAGCAGTAACCAGGGGGGTGAAACTAATGAAAAACTGTTTTTT
CASSNQGGETNEKLFF
>-|TRBV9|-|TRBJ1-3
TGTGCCAGCAGCGCCGACTACCTATCACAAACTGGAAACACCATATATTTT
CASSADYLSQTGNTIYF
>-|TRBV7-9|TRBD1|TRBJ2-6
TGTGCCAGCAGCTTTGGACAGGGTGGGGCCAACGTCCTGACTTTC
CASSFGQGGANVLTF
>-|TRBV12-3/TRBV12-4|-|TRBJ2-7
TGTGCCAGCACCCAGTGGAGCCACGAGCAGTACTTC
CASTQWSHEQYF
>-|TRBV2|-|TRBJ2-1
TGTGCCAGCAAGCACCGCTCCTTATCCTACAATGAGCAGTTCTTC
CASKHRSLSYNEQFF
>-|TRBV3-1/TRBV3-2|TRBD1|TRBJ2-3
TGTGCCAGCAGCGTCCGGGACAGGGGAACAGATACGCAGTATTTT
CASSVRDRGTDTQYF
>once|TRBV11-2|TRBD2|TRBJ2-3
TGTGCCTCGGGAAGCGGGGGGGCAGATACGCAGTATTTT
CASGSGGADTQYF
>once|TRBV6-2/TRBV6-3|-|TRBJ1-1
TGTGCCAGCAGCCCCTACAGGGATATGAACACTGAAGCTTTCTTT
CASSPYRDMNTEAFF
>once|TRBV6-5|-|TRBJ2-1
TGTGCCAGCAGTCAACGACGGAGCTCCTACAATGAGCAGTTCTTC
CASSQRRSSYNEQFF
>-|TRBV6-2/TRBV6-3|-|TRBJ2-3
TGTGCCAGCAGTCAATTGACATACACAGATACGCAGTATTTT
CASSQLTYTDTQYF
>-|TRBV7-8|-|TRBJ2-7
TGTGCCAGCAGCTTAGAATCGCGGGGATCCTACGAGCAGTACTTC
CASSLESRGSYEQYF
>-|TRBV4-1|TRBD2|TRBJ2-3
TGCGCCAGCAGCCTAGGACTAGCGGTAGTCTCAGATACGCAGTATTTT
CASSLGLAVVSDTQYF
>-|TRBV5-8|TRBD2|TRBJ2-5
TGTGCCAGCACCCCTGGACTAGCGGACCAAGAGACCCAGTACTTC
CASTPGLADQETQYF
>-|TRBV5-8|TRBD1|TRBJ1-1
TGTGCCAGCAGACGGACAGGGGGCGGTAACACTGAAGCTTTCTTT
CASRRTGGGNTEAFF
>-|TRBV5-1|TRBD2|TRBJ2-3
TGCGCCAGCAGCCCGGCTAGGTGGCTAGCGGGGCTGTCGGGAGATACGCAGTATTTT
CASSPARWLAGLSGDTQYF
>-|TRBV3-1/TRBV3-2|TRBD2|TRBJ2-7
TGTGCGACGTCGCGGGGGGGCAACGAGCAGTACTTC
CATSRGGNEQYF
>-|TRBV5-1|TRBD1|TRBJ2-7
TGCGCCAGCAGCTTGGAAGGACAGGGGCCTAGGGAGCAGTACTTC
CASSLEGQGPREQYF
>-|TRBV4-1|TRBD1|TRBJ2-7
TGCGCCAGCAGCCAGGACAGGGGGCTTGGCGAGCAGTACTTC
CASSQDRGLGEQYF
>-|TRBV5-6|TRBD1|TRBJ1-2
TGTGCCAGCAGCTCAGATCCGGGACAGGAAAACTATGGCTACACCTTC
CASSSDPGQENYGYTF
>-|TRBV6-1|TRBD1|TRBJ2-1
TGTGCCAGCAGTGAAGACGAGGACAGGGGCTACAATGAGCAGTTCTTC
CASSEDEDRGYNEQFF
>-|TRBV7-2|TRBD2|TRBJ2-1
TGTGCCCGAGGGACTAGCGGGGGGGCCCGGGATGAGCAGTTCTTC
CARGTSGGARDEQFF
>-|TRBV5-1|-|TRBJ2-7
TGCGCCAGCAAGCAGGTTACAGCCTCCTACGAGCAGTACTTC
CASKQVTASYEQYF
>once|TRBV12-5|-|TRBJ1-5
TGTGCTAGTGGTTTTCACCGGACAGTGGGCAATCAGCCCCAGCATTTT
CASGFHRTVGNQPQHF
>few|TRBV7-9|-|TRBJ2-7
TGTGCCAGCAGGGCGGACGGACTTTTCGAGCAGTACTTC
CASRADGLFEQYF
>-|TRBV3-1/TRBV3-2|-|TRBJ1-4
TGTGCCAGCAGCCAAGGGGGGCAGTGGGAAAAACTGTTTTTT
CASSQGGQWEKLFF
>few|TRBV4-2|TRBD2|TRBJ2-3
TGTGCCAGCAGCCAGGAGGCGGGACTAGGATCAGATACGCAGTATTTT
CASSQEAGLGSDTQYF
>-|TRBV7-3|TRBD1|TRBJ1-2
TGTGCCAGCAGCTTAACCCCTTCCAGGGGGCTCTATGGCTACACCTTC
CASSLTPSRGLYGYTF
>many|TRBV6-6|-|TRBJ1-1
TGTGCCAGCAGTTACCCGGGTTACACTGAAGCTTTCTTT
CASSYPGYTEAFF
>-|TRBV5-4|TRBD2|TRBJ2-7
TGTGCCAGCAGCTCGGGACTAGCGGGGTTATCCTACGAGCAGTACTTC
CASSSGLAGLSYEQYF
>few|TRBV6-2/TRBV6-3|-|TRBJ2-3
TGTGCCAGCAGTACTATTGGGGAGTACACAGATACGCAGTATTTT
CASSTIGEYTDTQYF
>-|TRBV9|TRBD1|TRBJ1-3
TGTGCCAGCAGCGGACAGGGGGCCGGAAACACCATATATTTT
CASSGQGAGNTIYF
>-|TRBV19|TRBD2|TRBJ2-3
TGTGCCAGTACCCTAGCGGGCACAGATACGCAGTATTTT
CASTLAGTDTQYF
>-|TRBV9|-|TRBJ2-1
TGTGCCAGCAGCCCCCCGCGCCAACTGGGGAGTCACTACCGCTCCTACAATGAGCAGTTCTTC
CASSPPRQLGSHYRSYNEQFF
>-|TRBV19|-|TRBJ2-1
TGTGCCAGTAGTATTGGTGCGCGGGGTGAGCAGTTCTTC
CASSIGARGEQFF
>-|TRBV6-2/TRBV6-3|-|TRBJ1-2
TGTGCCAGCAGTCCCAATCTTCAGGGTGTGAATGGCTACACCTTC
CASSPNLQGVNGYTF
>-|TRBV7-2|-|TRBJ1-1
TGTGCCAGCAGCTTAAGTCCTAGCACCTCGGACACTGAAGCTTTCTTT
CASSLSPSTSDTEAFF
>-|TRBV27|-|TRBJ2-7
TGTGCCAGCAGTGTCGGGATTCCCCCCTACGAGCAGTACTTC
CASSVGIPPYEQYF
>-|TRBV28|-|TRBJ1-1
TGTGCCAGCAGTTTTGGCCCGAGGTGGGCTGAAGCTTTCTTT
CASSFGPRWAEAFF
>-|TRBV15|-|TRBJ2-7
TGTGCCACCAGCCAACGGACAGACCACGAGCAGTACTTC
CATSQRTDHEQYF
>once|TRBV5-6|-|TRBJ2-7
TGTGCCAGCAGCCCCACTCGCTTCACCTACGAGCAGTACTTC
CASSPTRFTYEQYF
>-|TRBV27|-|TRBJ1-1
TGTGCCAGCAGTTTAGGAGGGAGGACTGAAGCTTTCTTT
CASSLGGRTEAFF